A single sample gave rise to the 15 T cell receptor beta chains below, sequenced in a study of Tregs in tolerant kidney transplant recipients. Mixed chimerism was transient after nonmyeloablative marrow transplants from related graft donors. Sequencing was performed with immunoSEQ multiplex PCR; in TCRdb, only in-frame clones are kept and a portion is missing. The sample contains approximately 90,000 clones, over 85% of which appear only once. Sequenced material: CD4+ T cells from blood (PBMCs), taken 12 months after the transplant. The receptor set was obtained from a human patient who received a combined kidney and bone marrow transplant. Certain T cells may be donor cells from the graft.

This chain links TRBV7-2 with TRBJ1-1; D possibly corresponds to TRBD1 (5 bases). Germline V lookup: CDR1 SGHTA, CDR2 FQGNSA. The V and J ends lost 5 bases and 4 bases respectively, with 17 bases between them. The CDR3 is 15 residues long. DNA of the CDR3: TGTGCCAGCAGCCTGACTCCCGGAGACAGCACTGAAGCTTTCTTT. It encodes CASSLTPGDSTEAFF.

A few counts support this clone. J is TRBJ1-1 and V is TRBV27, with a possible D match to TRBD1 (5 bases). This CDR3 spans 13 amino acids. Trimming left V 6 bases short and J 7 bases short, with 15 bases between. Germline values: CDR1 MNHEY, CDR2 SMNVEV (reference sequence). CDR3 in amino acids: CASRGRGGVEAFF. The CDR3 coding sequence is TGTGCCAGCAGGGGCCGGGGAGGGGTTGAAGCTTTCTTT.

The gene calls are TRBV9 and TRBJ2-7, with 13 positions matching TRBD2. The J segment lost 0 bases and the V segment lost 3 bases, leaving 12 bases of the junction unmatched. CDR3 length: 19 residues. Germline lookup yields CDR1 SGDLS and CDR2 YYNGEE. CDR3 coding DNA: TGTGCCAGCAGCGCCAGACTAGCGGGGGGCCCCGCGAGCTCCTACGAGCAGTACTTC. It encodes CASSARLAGGPASSYEQYF.

This rearrangement joins TRBV5-1 to TRBJ2-7; D ambiguous. The length of the CDR3 is 13 residues. V was trimmed by 0 bases and J by 4 bases, leaving 8 bases between them. From germline, CDR1 is SGHRS and CDR2 YFSETQ. The CDR3 DNA reads as TGCGCCAGCAGCTTGGGTCTAGTTTACGAGCAGTACTTC. It specifies CASSLGLVYEQYF.

V and J are TRBV7-2 and TRBJ1-2; tentatively, D is TRBD1 (6 bases). Trimming took off 0 bases at V and 8 bases at J, with 13 bases between the two ends. The CDR3 spans 14 residues. Germline V lookup: CDR1 SGHTA, CDR2 FQGNSA. DNA of the CDR3: TGTGCCAGCAGCTTAGCACGGGGGGCGCAGGGCTACACCTTC. Protein sequence: CASSLARGAQGYTF.

This chain joins TRBV15 and TRBJ1-2; tentative D call: TRBD1 (6 bases). The V gene's germline CDR1 is LNHNV and CDR2 YYDKDF (reference sequence). This CDR3 comprises 17 residues. Trimming pared 5 bases from V and 4 bases from J, leaving 23 bases between. The CDR3 here is CATSPITGCGKTYGYTF. The CDR3 DNA sequence: TGTGCCACCAGCCCTATTACAGGGTGTGGAAAGACCTATGGCTACACCTTC.

CDR3 amino acids: CASSQGRDQPQHF. In DNA form, the CDR3 reads TGTGCCAGCAGCCAAGGCAGGGATCAGCCCCAGCATTTT. The chain employs TRBV14 and TRBJ1-5; D is perhaps TRBD1 (5 bases). The CDR3 sequence is 13 residues long. V dropped 1 base and J dropped 5 bases, with 6 bases sitting between them. Germline values: CDR1 SGHDN, CDR2 FVKESK.

This chain uses TRBV5-1 with TRBJ2-7; TRBD1 aligns across 10 bases. The CDR3 has 14 residues. The germline CDR1 and CDR2 sequences are SGHRS and YFSETQ. V shed 4 bases and J 2 bases; nucleotides not matched to a gene: 3. In DNA form, the CDR3 reads TGCGCCAGCAGCCGGACAGGGGGGCCCTACGAGCAGTACTTC. Translated, it gives CASSRTGGPYEQYF.

The genes are TRBV10-3 and TRBJ2-4, with D maybe TRBD1 (5 bases). This CDR3 region has 16 residues. The germline V gene has CDR1 ENHRY and CDR2 SYGVKD. Trimming left V 2 bases short and J 0 bases short, with 11 bases between. CDR3 coding DNA: TGTGCCATCAGTGAGCTTAAAGGGGTAGCCAAAAACATTCAGTACTTC. This codes for CAISELKGVAKNIQYF.

This chain joins TRBV7-9 and TRBJ2-1; 8 bases align to TRBD2. CDR3 length: 17 residues. Germline lookup yields CDR1 SEHNR and CDR2 FQNEAQ (reference sequence). Trimming cost V 5 bases and J 3 bases; bases outside gene matches: 12. CDR3 protein: CASSAEFGAGDYNEQFF. In DNA, the CDR3 is TGTGCCAGCAGCGCCGAATTCGGAGCGGGGGACTACAATGAGCAGTTCTTC.

This sequence joins TRBV19 and TRBJ1-4, with D possibly TRBD1 on 6 matching bases. Trimming pared 6 bases from V and 0 bases from J, leaving 8 bases between. The CDR3 totals 14 residues. Germline V gives CDR1 LNHDA, CDR2 SQIVND (reference sequence). CDR3 coding DNA: TGTGCCAGTAGCAGGGGACCAACTAATGAAAAACTGTTTTTT. Its protein is CASSRGPTNEKLFF.

V usage is TRBV5-4 and J usage is TRBJ2-5, with 10 bases fitting TRBD2. Per the germline V gene, CDR1 is SGHNT and CDR2 is YYREEE (reference sequence). The CDR3 has 14 residues. V trimming: 5 bases; J trimming: 2 bases; junction bases outside the gene matches: 3. The CDR3 DNA is TGTGCCAGCAGTTCAGCGGGGGGGCAAGAGACCCAGTACTTC. Protein sequence: CASSSAGGQETQYF.

J is TRBJ2-1 and V is TRBV4-2, with TRBD2 matching over 11 bases. Trimming at V came to 1 base and at J to 5 bases, leaving 4 bases not matched to a gene. This CDR3 is 16 amino acids long. Germline CDR1 LGHNA, CDR2 YNFKEQ. CDR3 protein: CASSQVSGGADNEQFF. CDR3 coding DNA: TGTGCCAGCAGCCAAGTTAGCGGGGGGGCGGACAATGAGCAGTTCTTC.

V gene TRBV7-9 combines with J gene TRBJ1-2; TRBD1 agrees at 9 bases. The CDR3 totals 14 residues. The J segment lost 4 bases and the V segment lost 4 bases, leaving 4 bases of the junction unmatched. Per germline, CDR1 SEHNR and CDR2 FQNEAQ (reference sequence). The CDR3, as DNA: TGTGCCAGCAGCTCACAGGGGGCGACCTATGGCTACACCTTC. Protein: CASSSQGATYGYTF. The whole variable domain, remainder taken from reference TRBV7-9 and TRBJ1-2, is DTGVSQNPRHKITKRGQNVTFRCDPISEHNRLYWYRQTLGQGPEFLTYFQNEAQLEKSRLLSDRFSAERPKGSFSTLEIQRTEQGDSAMYLCASSSQGATYGYTFGSGTRLTVV.

V usage is TRBV5-4 and J usage is TRBJ2-5; 13 bases are shared with TRBD2. V lost 2 bases, J lost 3 bases, and 4 bases stayed unmatched. Germline lookup yields CDR1 SGHNT and CDR2 YYREEE (reference sequence). The CDR3 contains 16 residues. CDR3 amino acids: CASSLRGLAGKETQYF. CDR3 coding DNA: TGTGCCAGCAGCTTAAGGGGACTAGCGGGGAAAGAGACCCAGTACTTC.